These T cell receptor beta chains were read from a single sample in a study of blood T cell repertoires in COVID-19. Clones were sequenced by immunoSEQ multiplex PCR, and TCRdb holds only the in-frame ones, with some missing. The sample contains around 120,000 clones, about 83% of which appear only once. What was sequenced was peripheral blood. Receptors originate from a man aged 35-49 years with active or convalescent COVID-19. Both conserved end residues are part of each CDR3. The D gene is left open where the match is weak. Not every row has a clone size; where given, it reads once, few, many or a size class.

d_call | clone_size | j_call | v_call | cdr3_aa | cdr3_nt
TRBD2 | - | TRBJ2-1 | TRBV9 | CASSGSGGPPNEQFF | TGTGCCAGCAGCGGGAGCGGGGGGCCTCCCAATGAGCAGTTCTTC
- | - | TRBJ1-1 | TRBV2 | CASSKDITLNTEAFF | TGTGCCAGCAGTAAGGACATCACCCTGAACACTGAAGCTTTCTTT
- | - | TRBJ1-1 | TRBV6-9 | CASSYGGRVQEAFF | TGTGCCAGCAGTTACGGGGGACGGGTCCAAGAAGCTTTCTTT
TRBD1 | once | TRBJ1-1 | TRBV9 | CASSVATAGGTEAFF | TGTGCCAGCAGCGTAGCTACGGCAGGGGGCACTGAAGCTTTCTTT
- | - | TRBJ1-2 | TRBV28 | CASSLESGYYGYTF | TGTGCCAGCAGTTTAGAGTCCGGGTACTATGGCTACACCTTC
- | - | TRBJ1-1 | TRBV19 | CASSPENTEAFF | TGTGCCAGTAGTCCAGAGAACACTGAAGCTTTCTTT
- | - | TRBJ1-5 | TRBV4-3 | CASSQDGNSNQPQHF | TGCGCCAGCAGCCAAGACGGTAACAGCAATCAGCCCCAGCATTTT
- | - | TRBJ1-6 | TRBV5-1 | CASSLGTIRDSPLHF | TGCGCCAGCAGCTTGGGGACAATTCGCGATTCACCCCTCCACTTT
- | few | TRBJ1-2 | TRBV7-9 | CASSLGQVYGYTF | TGTGCCAGCAGCTTAGGACAGGTCTATGGCTACACCTTC
- | - | TRBJ2-5 | TRBV7-7 | CASSLGRGVTQETQYF | TGTGCCAGCAGCTTAGGTCGGGGAGTGACACAAGAGACCCAGTACTTC
TRBD1 | - | TRBJ2-7 | TRBV3-1/TRBV3-2 | CASSQDIGTGQHEQYF | TGTGCCAGCAGCCAAGATATCGGGACAGGGCAACACGAGCAGTACTTC
TRBD1 | - | TRBJ1-1 | TRBV25-1 | CASSESGGGTAEAFF | TGTGCCAGCAGTGAGTCAGGGGGAGGAACGGCTGAAGCTTTCTTT
- | - | TRBJ1-1 | TRBV7-6 | CASSLDSKLNTEAFF | TGTGCCAGCAGCTTAGACAGCAAGTTGAACACTGAAGCTTTCTTT
- | - | TRBJ1-5 | TRBV6-5 | CASGNGQPQHF | TGTGCCAGTGGCAATGGCCAGCCCCAGCATTTT
TRBD1 | few | TRBJ1-1 | TRBV7-9 | CASSPNRDRANTEAFF | TGTGCCAGCAGTCCGAACCGGGACAGGGCGAACACTGAAGCTTTCTTT
- | - | TRBJ1-4 | TRBV20-1 | CSAPEFEKLFF | TGCAGTGCTCCGGAGTTCGAAAAACTGTTTTTT
- | - | TRBJ2-7 | TRBV27 | CASLGERDEQYF | TGTGCCAGCCTCGGGGAGCGGGACGAGCAGTACTTC
TRBD1 | - | TRBJ1-1 | TRBV19 | CASSPNTGGTEAFF | TGTGCCAGTAGTCCAAATACAGGGGGCACTGAAGCTTTCTTT
- | - | TRBJ2-1 | TRBV9 | CASSVGQYNEQFF | TGTGCCAGCAGCGTAGGTCAGTACAATGAGCAGTTCTTC
- | - | TRBJ1-6 | TRBV5-1 | CASSLQGVNSPLHF | TGCGCCAGCAGCTTACAAGGAGTTAATTCACCCCTCCACTTT
- | - | TRBJ1-5 | TRBV30 | CAWSRDSNQPQHF | TGTGCCTGGAGTAGGGACTCCAATCAGCCCCAGCATTTT
- | - | TRBJ2-2 | TRBV4-3 | CASSPQGQNTGELFF | TGCGCCAGCAGCCCTCAGGGACAAAACACCGGGGAGCTGTTTTTT
- | - | TRBJ1-2 | TRBV11-2 | CASSLTPGSRGYGYTF | TGTGCCAGCAGCTTAACCCCCGGCTCACGGGGCTATGGCTACACCTTC
- | - | TRBJ1-1 | TRBV4-1 | CASSPEYRNTEAFF | TGCGCCAGCAGCCCAGAATACAGGAACACTGAAGCTTTCTTT
TRBD2 | once | TRBJ2-1 | TRBV9 | CASSTTIAGGYNEQFF | TGTGCCAGCAGCACGACGATAGCGGGGGGCTACAATGAGCAGTTCTTC
- | - | TRBJ2-1 | TRBV11-2 | CASSFRGNYNEQFF | TGTGCCAGCAGCTTCAGAGGGAACTACAATGAGCAGTTCTTC
- | - | TRBJ2-3 | TRBV5-1 | CASSLGASTDTQYF | TGCGCCAGCAGCTTGGGGGCTAGCACAGATACGCAGTATTTT
- | once | TRBJ1-2 | TRBV4-3 | CASSQEGGYGYTF | TGCGCCAGCAGCCAAGAAGGAGGCTATGGCTACACCTTC
TRBD1 | few | TRBJ1-2 | TRBV5-5 | CASSWDRGTPYGYTF | TGTGCCAGCAGCTGGGACAGAGGGACACCTTATGGCTACACCTTC
TRBD2 | - | TRBJ2-5 | TRBV2 | CATRTSGAHGETQYF | TGTGCCACCAGGACTAGCGGGGCCCATGGGGAGACCCAGTACTTC
TRBD1 | - | TRBJ1-2 | TRBV18 | CASSAGDSANYGYTF | TGTGCCAGCTCCGCTGGGGACAGTGCCAACTATGGCTACACCTTC
TRBD2 | - | TRBJ2-3 | TRBV4-2 | CASSGRGGTDTQYF | TGTGCCAGCAGCGGGCGGGGGGGCACAGATACGCAGTATTTT
TRBD2 | - | TRBJ2-5 | TRBV7-9 | CASRPSYQRGPQETQYF | TGTGCCAGCAGACCGAGCTATCAGCGGGGGCCGCAAGAGACCCAGTACTTC
TRBD1 | - | TRBJ1-5 | TRBV6-5 | CASSHQGGSNQPQHF | TGTGCCAGCAGTCACCAGGGGGGTAGCAATCAGCCCCAGCATTTT
TRBD2 | - | TRBJ2-2 | TRBV7-3 | CASSLWAGENTGELFF | TGTGCCAGCAGCTTGTGGGCGGGGGAGAACACCGGGGAGCTGTTTTTT
TRBD2 | - | TRBJ2-1 | TRBV7-9 | CASSPLGQIAGDHNEQFF | TGTGCCAGCAGCCCCCTCGGGCAAATAGCGGGGGATCACAATGAGCAGTTCTTC
- | - | TRBJ2-1 | TRBV11-3 | CASSLRWQDEQFF | TGTGCCAGCAGCTTAAGGTGGCAGGATGAGCAGTTCTTC
- | once | TRBJ1-6 | TRBV7-9 | CASSSNNSPLHF | TGTGCCAGCAGCTCTAATAATTCACCCCTCCACTTT
- | once | TRBJ2-7 | TRBV5-1 | CASSLAWGHTYEQYF | TGCGCCAGCAGCTTGGCTTGGGGGCACACCTACGAGCAGTACTTC
TRBD1 | - | TRBJ1-3 | TRBV19 | CASSTTGGLNSLGNTIYF | TGTGCCAGTAGCACCACAGGGGGCCTAAATTCCTTAGGAAACACCATATATTTT